Below, 12 T cell receptor beta chains from the same sample are listed, as sequenced in a study of T cells in Graves' hyperthyroidism and ophthalmopathy. Amplified regions were TCR beta CDR3 sequences from RNA transcripts. During a first-round RT-PCR of the TCR CDR3, the HTBI primer set was used. A single record per CDR3 protein comes from TCRdb applying MiXCR to the multiplex PCR reads. The sample includes about 350,000 distinct CDR3 sequences, more than 11% of them seen just once. The source material was blood. The source of these receptors is a woman between 25 and 40 years old with Graves' hyperthyroidism.

This clonotype was picked up many times. The CDR3 nucleotides read TGTGCCAGCAGCTTAGTTCATCCAGCGGGAGGCCCCTACAATGAGCAGTTCTTC. This codes for CASSLVHPAGGPYNEQFF. J is TRBJ2-1 and V is TRBV11-2, with TRBD2 identical over 9 bases. The CDR3 is 18 amino acids. V shed 1 base and J 2 bases; nucleotides not matched to a gene: 9. The V gene's germline CDR1 is SGHAT and CDR2 FQNNGV.

This clonotype was seen just once. The DNA for the CDR3 is TGTGCCAGCAGCCAAGAAGGGCAAGAGACCCAGTACTTC. Its protein product is CASSQEGQETQYF. The V and J genes are TRBV14 and TRBJ2-5, with D unclear. V gave up 0 bases and J gave up 2 bases, with 4 bases separating them. Germline V CDR1 and CDR2: SGHDN, FVKESK. The CDR3 has 13 residues.

The V gene is TRBV6-1, the J gene TRBJ2-1, with 11 bases aligning to TRBD1. Unmatched junction bases numbered 7, after V lost 7 bases and J lost 14 bases. This CDR3 has 12 amino acids. Germline V gene sequence: CDR1 MNHNS, CDR2 SASEGT. CDR3 nucleotides: TGTGCCAGCAACACGCCGGGACAGGGGGAGTTCTTC. It yields the protein CASNTPGQGEFF.

This clonotype appeared many times. V usage is TRBV20-1 and J usage is TRBJ2-2; 13 nucleotides line up with TRBD2. V shed 3 bases and J 5 bases; nucleotides not matched to a gene: 9. Germline V gene lookup returns CDR1 DFQATT and CDR2 SNEGSKA (reference sequence). This CDR3 has 17 residues. The CDR3 here is CSARRGLAGFKTGELFF. The CDR3 nucleotides read TGCAGTGCTAGGAGGGGACTAGCGGGATTCAAAACCGGGGAGCTGTTTTTT.

The chain is built from TRBV29-1 and TRBJ1-2, with a tentative D call TRBD1 (5 bases). The V end lost 0 bases, the J end lost 8 bases, and 7 bases lay between the germline ends. The CDR3 is 11 residues long. Germline CDR1 reads SQVTM; CDR2 reads ANQGSEA. This CDR3 is CSVEDWGGYTF. Written as DNA, the CDR3 is TGCAGCGTTGAAGACTGGGGCGGCTACACCTTC.

A few counts support this clonotype. The chain combines TRBV3-1 with TRBJ2-1; tentatively, D is TRBD1 or TRBD2 (5 bases each). V lost 3 bases to trimming and J lost 9 bases, with 21 bases between them. Germline V gene lookup returns CDR1 LGHDT and CDR2 YNNKEL (reference sequence). This CDR3 comprises 16 residues. CDR3 sequence reads: CASSQGDRAVRREQFF. DNA for the CDR3: TGTGCCAGCAGCCAGGGGGACCGAGCAGTCCGGCGTGAGCAGTTCTTC.

V and J are TRBV28 and TRBJ2-6; no reliable D call. The germline gives CDR1 MDHEN, CDR2 SYDVKM. The CDR3 is 14 amino acids. Trimming stripped 7 bases from V and 4 bases from J, with 11 bases between. CDR3 in amino acids: CASTPFSGANVLTF. Here the CDR3 DNA reads TGTGCCAGCACCCCTTTTTCAGGGGCCAACGTCCTGACTTTC.

The J gene is TRBJ1-6, the V gene TRBV20-1; the D is unclear. The CDR3 spans 15 residues. The V gene's germline CDR1 is DFQATT and CDR2 SNEGSKA (reference sequence). Deletions cut 0 bases from V and 4 bases from J, with 10 bases between. This CDR3 is CSARDHARYNSPLHF. CDR3 nucleotides: TGCAGTGCTAGAGATCACGCCAGATATAATTCACCCCTCCACTTT.

There are many counts of this clonotype. The chain is built from TRBV7-2 and TRBJ2-2; D is ambiguous. The CDR3 has 14 residues. CDR1 SGHTA and CDR2 FQGNSA come from the germline V gene. Trimming stripped 1 base from V and 3 bases from J, with 6 bases between. The CDR3 reads CASSLDAHTGELFF. Here the CDR3 DNA reads TGTGCCAGCAGCTTAGATGCCCACACCGGGGAGCTGTTTTTT.

There are many counts of this clonotype. This chain connects TRBV12-3 or TRBV12-4 to TRBJ2-5; 7 bases fit TRBD2. After removal of 3 bases from V and 5 bases from J, the junction contained 6 bases not matched to a gene. CDR3 size: 14 residues. The CDR3 DNA is TGTGCCAGCAGTTTCGGAGCGGGGAGGGAGACCCAGTACTTC. Its protein product is CASSFGAGRETQYF.

This clonotype was recorded many times. The chain links TRBV10-1 to TRBJ2-2; unclear D gene. Trimming cost V 6 bases and J 7 bases, with 12 bases left between them. Looked up from germline, CDR1 is WNHNN and CDR2 is SYGVQD (reference sequence). The CDR3 extends over 13 amino acids. Here the CDR3 reads CASRGDGFGELFF. In DNA, the CDR3 is TGCGCCAGCAGGGGCGACGGATTCGGGGAGCTGTTTTTT.

J is TRBJ2-5 and V is TRBV20-1; TRBD2 is a possible D gene (6 bases). CDR1 DFQATT and CDR2 SNEGSKA come from the germline V gene (reference sequence). This CDR3 is 12 amino acids long. Trimming pared 1 base from V and 7 bases from J, leaving 10 bases between. The CDR3 coding sequence is TGCAGTGCTAGAGGCCGGAGGGGGACCCAGTACTTC. Its protein is CSARGRRGTQYF.